The rows below give T cell receptor beta chains drawn from one sample of a study of blood T cell repertoires in COVID-19. Here immunoSEQ multiplex PCR was the method, and the copy in TCRdb shows in-frame clones only, minus some. Here the sample spans about 45,000 clones, 75% to 85% being singletons. Sequenced: peripheral blood. The receptors originated from a man older than 75 in a cohort sampled during active COVID-19. Both conserved end residues are part of each CDR3. Fields, in order: D gene, clone size, V gene, J gene, CDR3 DNA, CDR3 protein. The D gene is left open where the match is weak. Size is stated for part of the rows, as once, few or many counts, or as a class when the clone is expanded.

>NA|few|TRBV11-2|TRBJ2-7
TGTGCCAGCAGCTTAGAGAGGTACGAGCAGTACTTC
CASSLERYEQYF
>TRBD1|NA|TRBV2|TRBJ2-5
TGTGCCAGCAGGGACCGGGACAGGGTCATAGAGACCCAGTACTTC
CASRDRDRVIETQYF
>TRBD1|medium-sized|TRBV28|TRBJ1-6
TGTGCCAGCAGTCCCGTCGGACAGGGAAATTCACCCCTCCACTTT
CASSPVGQGNSPLHF
>TRBD1|NA|TRBV2|TRBJ1-5
TGTGCCAGCGAACAGGGGGCTCGTCAGCCCCAGCATTTT
CASEQGARQPQHF
>NA|NA|TRBV7-2|TRBJ2-3
TGTGCCAGCAGCTTACTCTCGGTGTTAGATACGCAGTATTTT
CASSLLSVLDTQYF
>NA|NA|TRBV9|TRBJ1-4
TGTGCCAGCAGCTCCGCAGGGAAGGGTTTTGAAAAACTGTTTTTT
CASSSAGKGFEKLFF
>TRBD1|NA|TRBV18|TRBJ2-3
TGTGCCAGCTCACCCCTCCGGACAGGTTCTACAGATACGCAGTATTTT
CASSPLRTGSTDTQYF
>TRBD1|NA|TRBV7-9|TRBJ2-2
TGTGCGGGCGGGACAGGAACAATGTTCGGGGAGCTGTTTTTT
CAGGTGTMFGELFF
>NA|NA|TRBV7-2|TRBJ2-1
TGTGCCAGCAGCAGCGCCACATCCTACAATGAGCAGTTCTTC
CASSSATSYNEQFF
>NA|NA|TRBV9|TRBJ2-1
TGTGCCAGCAGCGCCACATCCCTTGGTAGCGTGGGTGAGCAGTTCTTC
CASSATSLGSVGEQFF
>NA|NA|TRBV28|TRBJ1-5
TGTGCCAGCAGTCTAGGCAATCAGCCCCAGCATTTT
CASSLGNQPQHF
>NA|NA|TRBV19|TRBJ1-6
TGTGCCAGTAGTCCGGGGGGAACAGTCGGCTCACCCCTCCACTTT
CASSPGGTVGSPLHF
>TRBD1|NA|TRBV5-1|TRBJ2-3
TGCGCCAGCAGCGGGACAGGGAGGGTCACAGATACGCAGTATTTT
CASSGTGRVTDTQYF
>NA|NA|TRBV4-1|TRBJ2-7
TGCGCCAGCAGCTCCCGATCCGGGAGCGAGCAGTACTTC
CASSSRSGSEQYF
>TRBD1|NA|TRBV24-1|TRBJ2-1
TGTGCCACCAGTGATCCACGAGCCGGGACAGGGAACAGTGAGCAGTTCTTC
CATSDPRAGTGNSEQFF
>NA|NA|TRBV10-1|TRBJ1-3
TGCGCCAGACCCGGCCGGCAGGACTCTGGAAACACCATATATTTT
CARPGRQDSGNTIYF
>NA|NA|TRBV28|TRBJ1-6
TGTGCCAGCCGGGGGGGGTTAGGCGAGAATTCACCCCTCCACTTT
CASRGGLGENSPLHF
>TRBD1|NA|TRBV27|TRBJ2-7
TGTGCCAGCAGTTTAACGGGACAGGGGGCATTTGGGTACGAGCAGTACTTC
CASSLTGQGAFGYEQYF
>TRBD1|NA|TRBV5-6|TRBJ1-2
TGTGCCAGCAGCCCGGGACAGACCCCGTTTAACTATGGCTACACCTTC
CASSPGQTPFNYGYTF
>TRBD1|NA|TRBV7-9|TRBJ2-7
TGTGCCAGCAGTCGACAGGGAAGAGTAATCTACGAGCAGTACTTC
CASSRQGRVIYEQYF
>NA|NA|TRBV29-1|TRBJ1-1
TGCAGCGCCCGAGGTGCGGGGAACACTGAAGCTTTCTTT
CSARGAGNTEAFF
>TRBD2|once|TRBV3-1/TRBV3-2|TRBJ2-7
TGTGCCAGTAGCCAAGGAACTAGCGGGGGGTACGAGCAGTACTTC
CASSQGTSGGYEQYF
>TRBD2|NA|TRBV7-9|TRBJ2-5
TGTGCCAGCAGCCGCAATGGACTAGCGGGAGTGGGGGAGACCCAGTACTTC
CASSRNGLAGVGETQYF
>NA|NA|TRBV5-1|TRBJ2-7
TGCGCCAGCAGCTTGCCCGACAGCTACGAGCAGTACTTC
CASSLPDSYEQYF
>NA|NA|TRBV15|TRBJ2-1
TGTGCCACCAGCCGTAAGAAGGGGCTTAGTGGGAATGAGCAGTTCTTC
CATSRKKGLSGNEQFF
>TRBD2|once|TRBV6-2/TRBV6-3|TRBJ2-5
TGTGCCAGCAGTTATAATCTAGCGGGGACTCTGGGCCAGTACTTC
CASSYNLAGTLGQYF
>TRBD1|NA|TRBV30|TRBJ1-2
TGTGCCTGGATTAGGACAGGGGTTTATTGGGGCTACACCTTC
CAWIRTGVYWGYTF
>TRBD1|NA|TRBV24-1|TRBJ2-2
TGTGCCACCAGTGATACCGGGACAGGGGGCCCCCGAACCGGGGAGCTGTTTTTT
CATSDTGTGGPRTGELFF
>NA|NA|TRBV3-1/TRBV3-2|TRBJ1-1
TGTGCCAGCAGCCAAGATAAGACCGGGACAAGGGGGAGGAACACTGAAGCTTTCTTT
CASSQDKTGTRGRNTEAFF
>NA|NA|TRBV21-1|TRBJ2-3
TGTGCCAGCAGCAAACTTGAGCGCAGGGCAGATACGCAGTATTTT
CASSKLERRADTQYF
>NA|NA|TRBV18|TRBJ2-3
TGTGCCAGCTCACTAGCGACCACCGGAGATACGCAGTATTTT
CASSLATTGDTQYF
>NA|NA|TRBV11-3|TRBJ2-3
TGTGCCAGCAGCTTAGGAGGTAGCGGAGCGGGAGATACGCAGTATTTT
CASSLGGSGAGDTQYF
>NA|NA|TRBV10-2|TRBJ2-4
TGCGCCAGCAGTGAGTCTCCGAACGGGGAGTACTTC
CASSESPNGEYF
>NA|NA|TRBV6-5|TRBJ2-7
TGTGCCAGCAGTTTGGCTGGCGAGCAGTACTTC
CASSLAGEQYF
>TRBD1|NA|TRBV6-5|TRBJ1-5
TGTGCCAGCGGTCTACAGGGGCGTTACAATCAGCCCCAGCATTTT
CASGLQGRYNQPQHF
>TRBD1|NA|TRBV5-1|TRBJ1-2
TGCGCCAGCAGCTACTTACCGCCGGGACAGGGGGCGGGTGGCTACACCTTC
CASSYLPPGQGAGGYTF
>NA|NA|TRBV2|TRBJ2-7
TGTGCCAGCCCACCTCAAGGGCAGGGAATCTACGAGCAGTACTTC
CASPPQGQGIYEQYF
>TRBD1|NA|TRBV5-6|TRBJ2-3
TGTGCCAGCAGCTTCGGGGACAGGGGAGCAGATACGCAGTATTTT
CASSFGDRGADTQYF
>NA|NA|TRBV9|TRBJ2-3
TGTGCCAGCAGCGTAGCCCCTCCCGATACGCAGTATTTT
CASSVAPPDTQYF
>NA|once|TRBV6-6|TRBJ2-1
TGTGCCTCCGAGGGCATCAGTAGGTTCTTC
CASEGISRFF
>NA|NA|TRBV11-2|TRBJ2-2
TGTGCCAGCAGCCTTTCTTCGGGTTCAGGGGAGCTGTTTTTT
CASSLSSGSGELFF
>TRBD2|NA|TRBV19|TRBJ2-1
TGTGCCAGTAGCTCCGGGGCGGGAGAAAATGAGCAGTTCTTC
CASSSGAGENEQFF
>NA|NA|TRBV7-9|TRBJ1-2
TGTGCCAGCAGCTTAACGGGGGGCTATGGCTACACCTTC
CASSLTGGYGYTF
>NA|once|TRBV3-1/TRBV3-2|TRBJ2-7
TGTGCCAGCAGCCATCAGGGTATTTCCTACGAGCAGTACTTC
CASSHQGISYEQYF
>NA|NA|TRBV9|TRBJ1-4
TGTGCCAGCAGCCCGAGACATAATAATGAAAAACTGTTTTTT
CASSPRHNNEKLFF
>TRBD1|NA|TRBV7-2|TRBJ1-5
TGTGCCAGCAGCTTAGGGACAGGGGGCGATCAGCCCCAGCATTTT
CASSLGTGGDQPQHF
>NA|NA|TRBV29-1|TRBJ1-4
TGCAGCGTCGGACAGTTCTCAACTAATGAAAAACTGTTTTTT
CSVGQFSTNEKLFF
>NA|NA|TRBV6-1|TRBJ1-3
TGTGCCAGCAGTGAGCTGAGCTCTGGCACCATATATTTT
CASSELSSGTIYF
>TRBD2|NA|TRBV18|TRBJ2-1
TGTGCCAGCTCACCCACTAGCGGTTATTACAATGAGCAGTTCTTC
CASSPTSGYYNEQFF
>TRBD1|NA|TRBV5-1|TRBJ1-2
TGCGCCAGCAGCTGGGACAGGGTCGGATATGGCTACACCTTC
CASSWDRVGYGYTF
>NA|NA|TRBV19|TRBJ1-1
TGTGCCAGTAGTATACGGCCAGGGGCCACTGAAGCTTTCTTT
CASSIRPGATEAFF
>NA|NA|TRBV5-4|TRBJ2-7
TGTGCCAGCAGCCCTAGGGGGGGCAGGTACGAGCAGTACTTC
CASSPRGGRYEQYF
>TRBD1|NA|TRBV5-1|TRBJ1-1
TGCGCCAGCAGCCGGACAGGGGTGGAGTTGAACACTGAAGCTTTCTTT
CASSRTGVELNTEAFF